The source of this TCR beta chain is a study of molecular identifiers for immune sequencing clone quantification. In the case of this clonotype: This may arise from a read error, as a much more abundant clone is one base away. Here the CDR3 omits its conserved ending phenylalanine or tryptophan, so a read error is the likely source.

Each CDR3 protein gets one entry after TCRdb re-called the PCR reads with MiXCR. The repertoire holds approximately 59,000 distinct CDR3 sequences, approximately 17% seen once, with about 1.4% in the top ten. When naive CD8 T cells were sorted, they were gated as CD8+CD4-CCR7+CD45RA+. Germline V gene lookup returns CDR1 KGHSH and CDR2 LQKENI. CDR3 length: 13 residues. The germline V and J ends were trimmed by 5 bases and 2 bases, with 10 bases remaining between them. This TCR came from a human donor in good health. Some libraries in this study had Jurkat cell RNA spiked in. Sequencing input: naive CD8+ T cells from blood, with Jurkat cell RNA spiked in. The subset here: FACS-sorted CD8+CD4-CCR7+CD45RA+ naive T cells. The genes are TRBV18 and TRBJ2-7; D not certain. CDR3 bases: TGTGCCAGCTCAACCACGGAAACCTACGAGCAGTACCTC. Protein sequence: CASSTTETYEQYL.